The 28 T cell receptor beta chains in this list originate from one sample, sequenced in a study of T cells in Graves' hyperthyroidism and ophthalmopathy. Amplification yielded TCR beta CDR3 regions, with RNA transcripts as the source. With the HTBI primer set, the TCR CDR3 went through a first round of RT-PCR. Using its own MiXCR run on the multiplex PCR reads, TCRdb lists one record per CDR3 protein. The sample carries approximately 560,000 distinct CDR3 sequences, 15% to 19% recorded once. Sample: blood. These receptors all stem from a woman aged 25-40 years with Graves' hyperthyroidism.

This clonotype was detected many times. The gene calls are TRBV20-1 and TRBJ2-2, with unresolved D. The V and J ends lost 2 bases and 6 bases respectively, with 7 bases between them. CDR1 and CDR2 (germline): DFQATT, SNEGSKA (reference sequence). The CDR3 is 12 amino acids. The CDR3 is CSARLPAGELFF. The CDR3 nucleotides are TGCAGTGCTAGACTCCCGGCCGGGGAGCTGTTTTTT.

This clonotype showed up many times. The CDR3 here is CSVESPDRVGTYEQYF. As DNA, the CDR3 is TGCAGCGTTGAAAGCCCAGACAGGGTTGGCACCTACGAGCAGTACTTC. V and J are TRBV29-1 and TRBJ2-7; 7 bases match TRBD1. Germline CDR1 is SQVTM and CDR2 is ANQGSEA. V trimming: 2 bases; J trimming: 2 bases; junction bases outside the gene matches: 12. The CDR3 loop spans 16 amino acids.

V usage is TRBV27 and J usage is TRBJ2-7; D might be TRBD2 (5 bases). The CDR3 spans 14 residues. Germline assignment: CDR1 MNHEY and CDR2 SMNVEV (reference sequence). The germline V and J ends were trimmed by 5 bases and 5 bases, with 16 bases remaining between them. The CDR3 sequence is CASSRKAGFHEQYF. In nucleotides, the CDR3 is TGTGCCAGCAGTCGAAAGGCGGGTTTCCACGAGCAGTACTTC.

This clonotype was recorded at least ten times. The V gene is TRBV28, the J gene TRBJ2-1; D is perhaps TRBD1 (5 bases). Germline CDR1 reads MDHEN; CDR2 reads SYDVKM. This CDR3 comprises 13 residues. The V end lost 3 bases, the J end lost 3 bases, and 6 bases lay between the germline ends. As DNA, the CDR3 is TGTGCCAGCAGTTTCGACAGCTACAATGAGCAGTTCTTC. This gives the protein CASSFDSYNEQFF.

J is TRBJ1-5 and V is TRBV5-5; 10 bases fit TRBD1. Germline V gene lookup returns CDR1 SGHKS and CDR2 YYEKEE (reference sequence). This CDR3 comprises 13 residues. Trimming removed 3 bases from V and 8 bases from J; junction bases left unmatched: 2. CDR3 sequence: CASSSGTGEPQHF. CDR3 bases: TGTGCCAGCAGCTCAGGGACAGGGGAGCCCCAGCATTTT. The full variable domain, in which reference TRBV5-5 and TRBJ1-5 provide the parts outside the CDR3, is DAGVTQSPTHLIKTRGQQVTLRCSPISGHKSVSWYQQVLGQGPQFIFQYYEKEERGRGNFPDRFSARQFPNYSSELNVNALLLGDSALYLCASSSGTGEPQHFGDGTRLSIL.

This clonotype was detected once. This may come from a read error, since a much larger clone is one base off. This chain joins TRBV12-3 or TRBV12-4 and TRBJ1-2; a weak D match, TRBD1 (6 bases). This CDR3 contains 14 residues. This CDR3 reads CASSFRDTGIRFAF. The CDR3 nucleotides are TGTGCCAGCAGTTTTCGGGACACCGGTATACGGTTTGCCTTC.

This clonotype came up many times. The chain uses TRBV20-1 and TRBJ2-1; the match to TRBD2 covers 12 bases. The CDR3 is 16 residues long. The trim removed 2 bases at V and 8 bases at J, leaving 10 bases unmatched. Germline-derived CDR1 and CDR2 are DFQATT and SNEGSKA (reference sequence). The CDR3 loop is CSARPTTSGRTDEQFF. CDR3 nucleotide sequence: TGCAGTGCTAGACCAACGACTAGCGGGAGAACCGATGAGCAGTTCTTC.

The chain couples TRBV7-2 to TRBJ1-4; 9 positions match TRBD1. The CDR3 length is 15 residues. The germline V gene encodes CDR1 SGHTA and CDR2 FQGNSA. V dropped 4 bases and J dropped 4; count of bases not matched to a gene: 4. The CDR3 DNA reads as TGTGCCAGCAGCTCTGGACAGGGGATTAATGAAAAACTGTTTTTT. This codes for CASSSGQGINEKLFF.

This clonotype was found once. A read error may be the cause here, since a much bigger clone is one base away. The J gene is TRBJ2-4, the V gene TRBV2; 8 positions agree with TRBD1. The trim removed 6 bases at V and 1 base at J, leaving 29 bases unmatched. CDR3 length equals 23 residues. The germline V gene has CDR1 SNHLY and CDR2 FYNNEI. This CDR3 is CASRLPTRAGQESGMMAKNIQYF. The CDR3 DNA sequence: TGTGCCAGCAGACTCCCGACACGCGCGGGACAGGAGTCCGGCATGATGGCCAAAAACATTCAGTACTTC.

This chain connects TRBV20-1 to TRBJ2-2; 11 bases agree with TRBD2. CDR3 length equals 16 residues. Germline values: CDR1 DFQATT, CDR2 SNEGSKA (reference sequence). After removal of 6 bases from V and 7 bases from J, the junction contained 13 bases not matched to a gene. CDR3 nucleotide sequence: TGCAGTGCAGGGGGGTTAGCGGGAGGGCCGGTCGGGGAGCTGTTTTTT. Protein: CSAGGLAGGPVGELFF.

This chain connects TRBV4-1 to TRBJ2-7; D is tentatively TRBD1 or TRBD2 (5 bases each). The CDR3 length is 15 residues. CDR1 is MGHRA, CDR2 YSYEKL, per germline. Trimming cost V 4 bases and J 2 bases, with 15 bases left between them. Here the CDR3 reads CASSPIRDGTYEQYF. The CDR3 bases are TGCGCCAGCAGCCCGATCCGGGACGGTACCTACGAGCAGTACTTC.

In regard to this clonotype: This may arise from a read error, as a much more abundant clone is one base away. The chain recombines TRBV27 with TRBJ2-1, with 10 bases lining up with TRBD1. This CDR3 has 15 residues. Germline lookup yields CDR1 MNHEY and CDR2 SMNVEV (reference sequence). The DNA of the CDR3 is TGTGCCTGCAGTTCACGACAGGGGGCCTTGAATGAGCAGTTCTTC. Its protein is CACSSRQGALNEQFF.

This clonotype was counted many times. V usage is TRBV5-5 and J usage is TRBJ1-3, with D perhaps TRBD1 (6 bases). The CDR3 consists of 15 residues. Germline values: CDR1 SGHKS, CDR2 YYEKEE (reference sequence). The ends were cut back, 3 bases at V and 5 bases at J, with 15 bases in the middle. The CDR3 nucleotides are TGTGCCAGCAGCTCCCTACAGGGTGGAAGAAACACCATATATTTT. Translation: CASSSLQGGRNTIYF.

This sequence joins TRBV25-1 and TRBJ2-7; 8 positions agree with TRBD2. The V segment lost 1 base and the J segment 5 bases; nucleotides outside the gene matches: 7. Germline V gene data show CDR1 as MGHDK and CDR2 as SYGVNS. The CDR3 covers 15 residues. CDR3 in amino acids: CASSEFEREHDEQYF. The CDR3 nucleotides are TGTGCCAGCAGTGAATTTGAGCGGGAGCACGACGAGCAGTACTTC.

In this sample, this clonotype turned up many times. The CDR3 region has the DNA TGTGCCAGCAGTCCCCGGACTAGCAGCTACAATGAGCAGTTCTTC. As protein: CASSPRTSSYNEQFF. The V call is TRBV12-3 or TRBV12-4, the J call TRBJ2-1; 8 positions match TRBD2. V lost 5 bases, J lost 3 bases, and 6 bases stayed unmatched. CDR3 length: 15 amino acids.

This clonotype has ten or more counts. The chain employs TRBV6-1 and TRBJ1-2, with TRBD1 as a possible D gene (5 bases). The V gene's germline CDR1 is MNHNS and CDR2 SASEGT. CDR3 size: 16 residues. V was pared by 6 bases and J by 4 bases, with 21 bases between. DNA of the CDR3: TGTGCCAGCAGCGGGGACCCGGCAGGGTTGGGCTATGGCTACACCTTC. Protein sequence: CASSGDPAGLGYGYTF.

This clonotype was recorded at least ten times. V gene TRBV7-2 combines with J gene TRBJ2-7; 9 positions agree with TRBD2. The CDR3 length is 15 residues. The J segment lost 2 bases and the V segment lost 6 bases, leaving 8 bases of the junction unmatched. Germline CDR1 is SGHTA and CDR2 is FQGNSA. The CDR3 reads CASSPPGTSTYEQYF. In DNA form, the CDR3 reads TGTGCCAGCAGTCCCCCGGGGACTAGCACCTACGAGCAGTACTTC.

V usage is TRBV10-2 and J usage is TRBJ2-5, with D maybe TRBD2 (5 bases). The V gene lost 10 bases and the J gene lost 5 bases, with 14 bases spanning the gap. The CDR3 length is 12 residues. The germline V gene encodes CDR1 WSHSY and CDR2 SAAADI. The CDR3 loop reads CATRKGGETQYF. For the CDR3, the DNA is TGCGCCACCAGGAAGGGCGGGGAGACCCAGTACTTC.

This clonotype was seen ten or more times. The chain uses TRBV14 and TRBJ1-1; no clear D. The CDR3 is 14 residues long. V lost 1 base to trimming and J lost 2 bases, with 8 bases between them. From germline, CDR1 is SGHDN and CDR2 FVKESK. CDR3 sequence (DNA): TGTGCCAGCAGCCAAGTCGGTCTTAACACTGAAGCTTTCTTT. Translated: CASSQVGLNTEAFF.

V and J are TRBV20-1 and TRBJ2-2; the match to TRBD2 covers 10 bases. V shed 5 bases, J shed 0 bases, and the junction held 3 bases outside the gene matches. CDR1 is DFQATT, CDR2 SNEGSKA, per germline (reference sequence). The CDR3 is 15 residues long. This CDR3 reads CSAPTSGANTGELFF. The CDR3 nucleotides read TGCAGTGCTCCCACTAGCGGGGCGAACACCGGGGAGCTGTTTTTT.

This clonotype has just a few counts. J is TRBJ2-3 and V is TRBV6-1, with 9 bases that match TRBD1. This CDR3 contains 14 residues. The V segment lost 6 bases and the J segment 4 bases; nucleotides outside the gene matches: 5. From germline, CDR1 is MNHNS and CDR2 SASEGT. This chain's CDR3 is CASRGQGRADTQYF. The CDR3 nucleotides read TGTGCCAGCAGAGGACAGGGGAGGGCAGATACGCAGTATTTT.

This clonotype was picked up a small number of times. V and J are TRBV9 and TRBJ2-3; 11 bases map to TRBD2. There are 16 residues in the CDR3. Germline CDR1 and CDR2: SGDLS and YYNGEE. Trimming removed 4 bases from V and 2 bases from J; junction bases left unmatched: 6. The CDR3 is CASSQGTSGYTDTQYF. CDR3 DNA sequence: TGTGCCAGCAGCCAGGGGACTAGCGGTTACACAGATACGCAGTATTTT.

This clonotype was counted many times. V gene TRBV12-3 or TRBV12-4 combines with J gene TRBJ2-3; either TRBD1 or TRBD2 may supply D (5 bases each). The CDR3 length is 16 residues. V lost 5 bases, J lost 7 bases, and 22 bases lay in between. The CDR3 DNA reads TGTGCCAGCAGTCCGACTCGGGGTAGGGGATTTAATACGCAGTATTTT. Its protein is CASSPTRGRGFNTQYF.

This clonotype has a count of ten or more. CDR3 sequence reads: CAWRTLGTGNTGELFF. Written as DNA, the CDR3 is TGTGCCTGGAGGACTCTCGGGACAGGAAACACCGGGGAGCTGTTTTTT. V and J are TRBV30 and TRBJ2-2; 8 bases align to TRBD1. J gave up 2 bases and V 3 bases, and 8 bases lay outside the gene matches. CDR1 and CDR2 from the germline V gene are GTSNPN and SVGIG (reference sequence). This CDR3 is 16 amino acids long.

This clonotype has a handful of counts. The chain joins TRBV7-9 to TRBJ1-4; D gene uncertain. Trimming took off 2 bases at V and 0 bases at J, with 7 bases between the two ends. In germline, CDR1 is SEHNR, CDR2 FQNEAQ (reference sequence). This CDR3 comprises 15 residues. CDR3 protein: CASSLILATNEKLFF. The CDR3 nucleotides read TGTGCCAGCAGCTTAATCCTAGCAACTAATGAAAAACTGTTTTTT.

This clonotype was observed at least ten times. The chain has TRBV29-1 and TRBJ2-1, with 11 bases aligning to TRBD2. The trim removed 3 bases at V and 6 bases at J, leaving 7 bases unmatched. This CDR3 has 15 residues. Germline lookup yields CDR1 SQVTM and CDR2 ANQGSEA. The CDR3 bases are TGCAGCGTTGATTTAGCGGGAGGGCCTATCAATGAGCAGTTCTTC. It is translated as CSVDLAGGPINEQFF.

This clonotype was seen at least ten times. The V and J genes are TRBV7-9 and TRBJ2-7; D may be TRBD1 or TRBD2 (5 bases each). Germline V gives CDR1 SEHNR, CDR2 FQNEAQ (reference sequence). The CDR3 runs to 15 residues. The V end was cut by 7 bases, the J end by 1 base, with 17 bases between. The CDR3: CASTSTGPESYEQYF. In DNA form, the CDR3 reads TGTGCCAGCACCTCGACGGGACCCGAGTCCTACGAGCAGTACTTC.

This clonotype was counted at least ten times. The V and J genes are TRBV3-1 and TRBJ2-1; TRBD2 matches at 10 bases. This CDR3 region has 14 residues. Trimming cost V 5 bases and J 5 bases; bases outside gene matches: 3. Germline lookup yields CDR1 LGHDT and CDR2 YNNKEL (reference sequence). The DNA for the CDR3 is TGTGCCAGCAGCATCGGACTAGCGGACAATGAGCAGTTCTTC. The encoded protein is CASSIGLADNEQFF.